Listed below are T cell receptor beta chains from one sample, sequenced in a study of T cell responses to AZD1222 COVID-19 vaccine. TCRdb's copy holds only in-frame clones and misses some; the assay was immunoSEQ multiplex PCR. The table has around 76,000 clones, approximately 81% seen once. The sequences come from peripheral blood, collected on day 0 of AZD1222 vaccination. Every receptor here comes from an adult in good health. Both conserved end residues are trimmed from each CDR3.

v_gene,j_gene,CDR3aa
TRBV5-4,TRBJ1-2,ASSIALADGYT
TRBV6-5,TRBJ1-4,ASSYSTVGPSEKLF
TRBV5-1,TRBJ1-6,ASSGTTRSDSPLH
TRBV5-1,TRBJ1-1,ASRSPAPDTEAF
TRBV28,TRBJ1-2,ASSLSRYGYT
TRBV5-4,TRBJ2-1,ASSPLGRRGFYNEQF
TRBV7-2,TRBJ1-3,ASSLGGYSGNTIY
TRBV7-9,TRBJ1-3,ASSPLGGGSSSGNTIY
TRBV9,TRBJ1-2,ASSVGGRDGYT
TRBV3-1/TRBV3-2,TRBJ2-2,ASSQYSGANTGELF
TRBV28,TRBJ2-1,ASTTRRGGYNEQF
TRBV4-1,TRBJ1-1,ASSQDQRWGTF
TRBV24-1,TRBJ2-1,ATSDPTGFPYNEQF
TRBV29-1,TRBJ1-1,SSLGQANTEAF
TRBV18,TRBJ2-3,ASSPPGLAGGDTQY
TRBV29-1,TRBJ1-1,SVAGQANTEAF
TRBV7-9,TRBJ1-2,ASSPTTGVYGYT
TRBV27,TRBJ1-4,ASSHRATTNEKLF
TRBV3-1/TRBV3-2,TRBJ1-4,ASSHGPLGEKLF
TRBV5-1,TRBJ2-5,ASRRGGPQETQY
TRBV7-3,TRBJ2-2,ASSSNTGELF
TRBV21-1,TRBJ2-7,ASSKGEVDEQY
TRBV7-2,TRBJ1-5,ASSPQVTGAINQPQH
TRBV27,TRBJ1-4,AIRRTPSWGKLF
TRBV2,TRBJ2-7,AIPAGGAFSEQY
TRBV7-2,TRBJ1-2,ASSLDRDYGYT
TRBV27,TRBJ1-1,ASYRRRHEMNTEAF
TRBV14,TRBJ2-1,ASSQGLAGGPNYNEQF
TRBV29-1,TRBJ2-7,SVEDPGTGTYEQY
TRBV4-3,TRBJ1-2,ASSQDWGEVGYT
TRBV6-5,TRBJ2-5,ASSYGRGAWQETQY
TRBV10-3,TRBJ2-3,AISESGLAGSYITDTQY
TRBV5-3,TRBJ1-6,ARSAGRGVQHSPFH
TRBV19,TRBJ1-5,ASTTIGAGGRQPQH
TRBV19,TRBJ2-2,ASSTRRSTGELF
TRBV30,TRBJ1-2,AWSVTRQGFYT
TRBV7-9,TRBJ2-5,ASSPLRGGAETQY
TRBV7-2,TRBJ2-4,ATRGGGNIQY
TRBV3-1/TRBV3-2,TRBJ2-1,ASSQRAGGNEQF
TRBV5-6,TRBJ1-1,ASSFSRGEAF
TRBV15,TRBJ1-4,ATSRAQGGEKLF
TRBV7-2,TRBJ1-2,ASSLDGGLGYT
TRBV5-1,TRBJ2-3,ASSLEGRGPDTQY
TRBV18,TRBJ1-2,ASSRDRIQVDYGYT
TRBV5-1,TRBJ2-3,ASSPGLAGGSGDTQY
TRBV2,TRBJ2-7,ASRAGATYEQY
TRBV6-5,TRBJ1-2,ASSYSTEVGRDGYT
TRBV21-1,TRBJ2-5,ASSKVRAQPAQETQY
TRBV18,TRBJ1-1,ASSPGIEVTEAF